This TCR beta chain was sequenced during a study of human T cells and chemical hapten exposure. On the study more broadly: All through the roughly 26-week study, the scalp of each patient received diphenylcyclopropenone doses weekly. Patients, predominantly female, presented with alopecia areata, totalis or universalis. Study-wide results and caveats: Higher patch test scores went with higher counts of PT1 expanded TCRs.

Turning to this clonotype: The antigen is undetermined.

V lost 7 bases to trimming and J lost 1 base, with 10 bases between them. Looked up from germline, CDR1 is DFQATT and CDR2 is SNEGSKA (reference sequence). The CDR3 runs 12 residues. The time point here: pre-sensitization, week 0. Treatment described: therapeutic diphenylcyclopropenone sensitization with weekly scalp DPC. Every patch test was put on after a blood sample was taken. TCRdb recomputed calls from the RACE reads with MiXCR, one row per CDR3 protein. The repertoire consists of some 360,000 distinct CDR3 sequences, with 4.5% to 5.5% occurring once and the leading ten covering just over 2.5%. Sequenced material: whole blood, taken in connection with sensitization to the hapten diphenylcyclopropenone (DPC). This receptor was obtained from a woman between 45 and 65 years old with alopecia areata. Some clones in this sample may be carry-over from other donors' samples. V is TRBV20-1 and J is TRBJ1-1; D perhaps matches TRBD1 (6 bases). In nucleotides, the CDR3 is TGCAGTGTCCCGACAGGGAACACTGAAGCTTTCTTT. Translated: CSVPTGNTEAFF.